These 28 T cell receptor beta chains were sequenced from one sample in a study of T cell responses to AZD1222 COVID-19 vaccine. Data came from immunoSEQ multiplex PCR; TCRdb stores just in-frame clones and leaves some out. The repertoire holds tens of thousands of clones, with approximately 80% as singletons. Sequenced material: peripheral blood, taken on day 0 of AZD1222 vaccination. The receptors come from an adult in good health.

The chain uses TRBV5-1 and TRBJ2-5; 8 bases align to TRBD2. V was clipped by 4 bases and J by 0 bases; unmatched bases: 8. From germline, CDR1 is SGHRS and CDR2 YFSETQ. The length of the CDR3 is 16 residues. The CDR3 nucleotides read TGCGCCAGCAGCCCGGGGCTGCGGGGGGACCAAGAGACCCAGTACTTC. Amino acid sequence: CASSPGLRGDQETQYF.

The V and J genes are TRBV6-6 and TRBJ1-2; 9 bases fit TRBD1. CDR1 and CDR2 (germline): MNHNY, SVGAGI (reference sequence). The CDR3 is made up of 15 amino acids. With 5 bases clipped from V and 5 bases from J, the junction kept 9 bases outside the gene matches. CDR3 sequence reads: CASSPRTGDLYGYTF. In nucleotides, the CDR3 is TGTGCCAGCAGTCCCCGGACAGGGGACCTTTATGGCTACACCTTC.

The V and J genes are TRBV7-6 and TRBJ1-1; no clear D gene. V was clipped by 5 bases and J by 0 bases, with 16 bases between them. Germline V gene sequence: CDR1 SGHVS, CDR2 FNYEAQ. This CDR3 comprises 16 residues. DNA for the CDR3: TGTGCCAGCAGCCCGGACTTCGCATGGATGAACACTGAAGCTTTCTTT. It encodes CASSPDFAWMNTEAFF. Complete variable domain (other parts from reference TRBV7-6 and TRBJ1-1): GAGVSQSPRYKVTKRGQDVALRCDPISGHVSLYWYRQALGQGPEFLTYFNYEAQQDKSGLPNDRFSAERPEGSISTLTIQRTEQRDSAMYRCASSPDFAWMNTEAFFGQGTRLTVV.

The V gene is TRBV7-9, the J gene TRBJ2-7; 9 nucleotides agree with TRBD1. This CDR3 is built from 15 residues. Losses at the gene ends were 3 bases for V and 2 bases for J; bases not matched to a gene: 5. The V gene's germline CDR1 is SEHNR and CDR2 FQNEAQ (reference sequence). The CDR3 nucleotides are TGTGCCAGCAGCTTCCCGGGACAGGGAACCTACGAGCAGTACTTC. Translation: CASSFPGQGTYEQYF.

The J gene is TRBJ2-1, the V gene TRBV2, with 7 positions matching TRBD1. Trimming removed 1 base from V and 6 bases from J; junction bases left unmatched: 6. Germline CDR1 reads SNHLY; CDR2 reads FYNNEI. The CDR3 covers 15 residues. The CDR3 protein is CASSEGRTGLNEQFF. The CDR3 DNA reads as TGTGCCAGCAGTGAAGGTAGGACAGGACTCAATGAGCAGTTCTTC.

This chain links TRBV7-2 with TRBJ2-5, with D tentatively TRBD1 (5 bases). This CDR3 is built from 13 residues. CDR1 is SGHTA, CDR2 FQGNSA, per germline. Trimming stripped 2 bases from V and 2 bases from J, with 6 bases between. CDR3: CASSLQGQETQYF. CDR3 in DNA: TGTGCCAGCAGCTTACAGGGTCAAGAGACCCAGTACTTC.

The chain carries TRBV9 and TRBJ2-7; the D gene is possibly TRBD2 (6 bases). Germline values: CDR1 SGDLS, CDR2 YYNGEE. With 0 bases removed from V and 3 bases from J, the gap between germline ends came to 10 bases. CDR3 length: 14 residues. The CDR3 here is CASSVGRGGYEQYF. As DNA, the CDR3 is TGTGCCAGCAGCGTAGGGAGGGGAGGCTACGAGCAGTACTTC.

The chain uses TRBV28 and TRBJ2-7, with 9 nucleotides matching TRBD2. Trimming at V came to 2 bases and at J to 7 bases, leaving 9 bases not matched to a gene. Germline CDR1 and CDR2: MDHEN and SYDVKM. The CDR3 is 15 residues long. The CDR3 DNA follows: TGTGCCAGCAGTTTAGAGGCGGGGGGGCACTTGGAGCAGTACTTC. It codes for CASSLEAGGHLEQYF. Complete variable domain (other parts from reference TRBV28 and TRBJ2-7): DVKVTQSSRYLVKRTGEKVFLECVQDMDHENMFWYRQDPGLGLRLIYFSYDVKMKEKGDIPEGYSVSREKKERFSLILESASTNQTSMYLCASSLEAGGHLEQYFGPGTRLTVT.

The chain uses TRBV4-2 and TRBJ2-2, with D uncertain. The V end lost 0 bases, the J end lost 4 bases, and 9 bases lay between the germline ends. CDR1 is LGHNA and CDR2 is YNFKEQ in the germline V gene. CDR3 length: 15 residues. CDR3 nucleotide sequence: TGTGCCAGCAGCCAAGAAATAGGGTTCACCGGGGAGCTGTTTTTT. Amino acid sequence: CASSQEIGFTGELFF.

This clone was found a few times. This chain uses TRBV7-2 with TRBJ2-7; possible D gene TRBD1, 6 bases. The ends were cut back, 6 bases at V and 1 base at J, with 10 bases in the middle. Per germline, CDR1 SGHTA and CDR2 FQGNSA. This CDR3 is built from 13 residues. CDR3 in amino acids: CASRNRESYEQYF. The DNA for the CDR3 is TGTGCCAGCAGAAACAGGGAATCCTACGAGCAGTACTTC.

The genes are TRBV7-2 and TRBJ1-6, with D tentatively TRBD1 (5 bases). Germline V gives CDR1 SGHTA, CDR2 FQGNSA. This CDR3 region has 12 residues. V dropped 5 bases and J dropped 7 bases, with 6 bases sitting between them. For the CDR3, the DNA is TGTGCCAGCAGCCGACAGAATTCACCCCTCCACTTT. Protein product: CASSRQNSPLHF.

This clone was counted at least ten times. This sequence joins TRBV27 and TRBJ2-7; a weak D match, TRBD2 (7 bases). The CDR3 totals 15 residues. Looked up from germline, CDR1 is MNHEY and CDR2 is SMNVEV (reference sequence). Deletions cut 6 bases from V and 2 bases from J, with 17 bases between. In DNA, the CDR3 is TGTGCCAGCAGCCCAGGGAGGGGGTTGACCTACGAGCAGTACTTC. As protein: CASSPGRGLTYEQYF.

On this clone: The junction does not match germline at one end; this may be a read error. The CDR3 protein is CASSVAFRVNTEAFF. For the CDR3, the DNA is TGTGCCAGCAGCGTAGCCTTTCGGGTGAACACTGAAGCTTTCTTT. The chain employs TRBV7-9 and TRBJ1-1; D unclear. The CDR3 consists of 15 residues. Germline-derived CDR1 and CDR2 are SEHNR and FQNEAQ (reference sequence).

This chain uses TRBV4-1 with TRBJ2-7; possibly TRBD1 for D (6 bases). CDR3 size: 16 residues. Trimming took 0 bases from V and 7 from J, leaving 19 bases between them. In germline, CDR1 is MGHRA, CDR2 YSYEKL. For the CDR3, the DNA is TGCGCCAGCAGCCAAGATCTTTGGGGGCGTGGGGATGAGCAGTACTTC. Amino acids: CASSQDLWGRGDEQYF.

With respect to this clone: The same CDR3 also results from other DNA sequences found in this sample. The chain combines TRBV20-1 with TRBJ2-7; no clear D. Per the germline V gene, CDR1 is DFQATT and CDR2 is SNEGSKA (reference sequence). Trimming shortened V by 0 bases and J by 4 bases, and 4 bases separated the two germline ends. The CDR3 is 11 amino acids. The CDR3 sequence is CSARDAYEQYF. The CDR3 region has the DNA TGCAGTGCTAGAGACGCTTACGAGCAGTACTTC.

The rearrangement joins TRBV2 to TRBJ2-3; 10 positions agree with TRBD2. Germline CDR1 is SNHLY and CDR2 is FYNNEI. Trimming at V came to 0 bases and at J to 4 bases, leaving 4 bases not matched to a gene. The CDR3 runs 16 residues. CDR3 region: CASSEAASGGADTQYF. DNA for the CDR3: TGTGCCAGCAGTGAAGCGGCTAGCGGGGGAGCAGATACGCAGTATTTT.

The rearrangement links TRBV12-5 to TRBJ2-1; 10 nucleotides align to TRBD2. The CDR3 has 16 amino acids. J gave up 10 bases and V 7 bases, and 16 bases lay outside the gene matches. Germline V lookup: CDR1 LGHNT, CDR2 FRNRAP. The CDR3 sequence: CASAPEGVAGGREQFF. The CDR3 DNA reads TGTGCTAGTGCCCCGGAGGGGGTAGCGGGGGGACGCGAGCAGTTCTTC.

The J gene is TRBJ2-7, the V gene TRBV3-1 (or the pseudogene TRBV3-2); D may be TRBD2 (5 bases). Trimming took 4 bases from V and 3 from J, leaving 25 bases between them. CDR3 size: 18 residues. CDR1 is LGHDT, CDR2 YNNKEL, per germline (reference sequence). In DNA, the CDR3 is TGTGCCAGCAGCCTCAAAGAAGACCGGAGGCGTGGGGACTACGAGCAGTACTTC. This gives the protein CASSLKEDRRRGDYEQYF.

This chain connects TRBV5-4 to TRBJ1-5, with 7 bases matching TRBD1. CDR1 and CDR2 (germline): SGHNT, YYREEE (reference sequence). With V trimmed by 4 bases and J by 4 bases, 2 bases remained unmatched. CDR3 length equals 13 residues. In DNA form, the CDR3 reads TGTGCCAGCAGCCCGGGACAGAATCAGCCCCAGCATTTT. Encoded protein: CASSPGQNQPQHF.

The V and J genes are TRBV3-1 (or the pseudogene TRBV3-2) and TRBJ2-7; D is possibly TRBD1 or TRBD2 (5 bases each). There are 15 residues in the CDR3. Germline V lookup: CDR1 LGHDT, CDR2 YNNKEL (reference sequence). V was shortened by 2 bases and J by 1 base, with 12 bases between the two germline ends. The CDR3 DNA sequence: TGTGCCAGCAGCCAAATGCAGGGAGTGTCCTACGAGCAGTACTTC. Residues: CASSQMQGVSYEQYF.

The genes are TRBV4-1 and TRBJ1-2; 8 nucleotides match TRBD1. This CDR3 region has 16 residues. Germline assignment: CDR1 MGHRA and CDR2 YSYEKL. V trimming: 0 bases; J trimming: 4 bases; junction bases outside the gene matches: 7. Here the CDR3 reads CASSQDRTGGGYGYTF. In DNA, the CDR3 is TGCGCCAGCAGCCAAGATAGAACAGGGGGTGGCTATGGCTACACCTTC.

CDR3 sequence (DNA): TGTGCCAGTAGTCCGGGACAGGGGCCCTCCGAGCAGTACTTC. It is translated as CASSPGQGPSEQYF. This chain joins TRBV19 and TRBJ2-7; 10 nucleotides match TRBD1. Per the germline V gene, CDR1 is LNHDA and CDR2 is SQIVND (reference sequence). The J segment lost 6 bases and the V segment lost 5 bases, leaving 7 bases of the junction unmatched. This CDR3 spans 14 amino acids.

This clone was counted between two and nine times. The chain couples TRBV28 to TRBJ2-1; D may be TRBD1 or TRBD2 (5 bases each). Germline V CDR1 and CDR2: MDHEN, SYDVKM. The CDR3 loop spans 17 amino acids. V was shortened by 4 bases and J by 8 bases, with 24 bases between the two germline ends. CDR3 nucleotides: TGTGCCAGCAGTTACCTGTATCGGGACGAAAAATCCGATGAGCAGTTCTTC. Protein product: CASSYLYRDEKSDEQFF.

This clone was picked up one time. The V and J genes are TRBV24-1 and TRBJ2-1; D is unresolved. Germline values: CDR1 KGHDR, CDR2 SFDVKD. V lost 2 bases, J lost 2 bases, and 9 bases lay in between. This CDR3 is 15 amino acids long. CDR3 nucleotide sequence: TGTGCCACCAGTGATTCAGGACCAGCCTACAATGAGCAGTTCTTC. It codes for CATSDSGPAYNEQFF.

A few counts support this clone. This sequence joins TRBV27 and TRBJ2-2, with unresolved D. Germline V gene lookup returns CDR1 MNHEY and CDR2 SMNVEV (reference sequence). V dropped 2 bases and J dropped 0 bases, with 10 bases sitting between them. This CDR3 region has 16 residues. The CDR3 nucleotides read TGTGCCAGCAGTTTAATTGGCGGAGCGAACACCGGGGAGCTGTTTTTT. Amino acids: CASSLIGGANTGELFF.

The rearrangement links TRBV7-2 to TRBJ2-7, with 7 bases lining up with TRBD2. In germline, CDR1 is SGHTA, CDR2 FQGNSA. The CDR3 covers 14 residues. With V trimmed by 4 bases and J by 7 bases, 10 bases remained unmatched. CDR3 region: CASSWGGTKREQYF. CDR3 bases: TGTGCCAGCAGCTGGGGGGGGACCAAAAGGGAGCAGTACTTC.

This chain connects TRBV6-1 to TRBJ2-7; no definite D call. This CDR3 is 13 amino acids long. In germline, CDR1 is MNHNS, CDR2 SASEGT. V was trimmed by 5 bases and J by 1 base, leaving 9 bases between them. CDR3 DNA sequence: TGTGCCAGCAGTTCTTACAGTTCCTACGAGCAGTACTTC. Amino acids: CASSSYSSYEQYF.

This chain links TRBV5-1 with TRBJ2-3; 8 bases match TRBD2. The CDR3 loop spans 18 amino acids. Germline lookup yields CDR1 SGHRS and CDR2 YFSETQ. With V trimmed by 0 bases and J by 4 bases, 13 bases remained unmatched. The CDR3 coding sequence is TGCGCCAGCAGCTTGGCCCGCTCCGCGGGGGGATCCTCAGATACGCAGTATTTT. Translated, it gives CASSLARSAGGSSDTQYF. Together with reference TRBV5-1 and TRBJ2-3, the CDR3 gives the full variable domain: KAGVTQTPRYLIKTRGQQVTLSCSPISGHRSVSWYQQTPGQGLQFLFEYFSETQRNKGNFPGRFSGRQFSNSRSEMNVSTLELGDSALYLCASSLARSAGGSSDTQYFGPGTRLTVL.